Below, 5 T cell receptor beta chains from the same sample are listed, as sequenced in a study of OX40 agonist ivuxolimab in advanced cancers. TCRdb's copy holds only in-frame clones and misses some; the assay was immunoSEQ multiplex PCR. This sample has approximately 60,000 clones, with around 84% found just once. Sequenced material: CD4+ or CD8+ T cells sorted from blood, taken in a trial of the OX40 agonist ivuxolimab. The origin of the receptors is an adult with an advanced solid tumor such as melanoma, head and neck, liver or kidney cancer.

This chain uses TRBV29-1 with TRBJ2-5; a weak D match, TRBD1 (5 bases). V was clipped by 6 bases and J by 2 bases, with 10 bases between them. This CDR3 comprises 12 residues. Per germline, CDR1 SQVTM and CDR2 ANQGSEA. CDR3 sequence: CSVDRIQETQYF. CDR3 sequence (DNA): TGCAGCGTCGACAGAATACAAGAGACCCAGTACTTC.

This chain uses TRBV15 with TRBJ2-5; D may be TRBD2 (6 bases). Germline V gives CDR1 LNHNV, CDR2 YYDKDF (reference sequence). The CDR3 extends over 12 amino acids. CDR3 sequence reads: CTSVAVQETQYF. The DNA of the CDR3 is TGTACCTCGGTAGCGGTCCAAGAGACCCAGTACTTC.

This chain uses TRBV20-1 with TRBJ2-5, with D hard to call. Germline loops: CDR1 DFQATT, CDR2 SNEGSKA (reference sequence). The CDR3 consists of 11 residues. V lost 1 base to trimming and J lost 6 bases, with 6 bases between them. Here the CDR3 DNA reads TGCAGTGCTAGAGTGACACAGACCCAGTACTTC. Amino acids: CSARVTQTQYF.

The rearrangement uses TRBV21-1 and TRBJ2-3; no DNA check was done on the table's D call, TRBD2. TRBV21-1 is flagged as a pseudogene. The length of the CDR3 is 18 residues. As DNA, the CDR3 is TGTGCCAGCAGCAATTTCGGGGGGGACAGCATCTCCACAGATACGCAGTATTTT. It specifies CASSNFGGDSISTDTQYF.

The gene calls are TRBV5-5 and TRBJ2-7; TRBD1 matches 10 bases. V lost 4 bases, J lost 2 bases, and 9 bases stayed unmatched. The CDR3 contains 16 residues. Germline V gene lookup returns CDR1 SGHKS and CDR2 YYEKEE (reference sequence). CDR3 nucleotides: TGTGCCAGCAGCCCTGGGACAGGGGTTATCCCCTACGAGCAGTACTTC. This translates into CASSPGTGVIPYEQYF.